The clone carrying this T cell receptor beta chain was seen only a few times. Its antigen is not identified. The data were taken from a study of CD8+CD57+ T cells in acquired aplastic anemia. Broader study findings: Comparison of patients with controls identified 25 to 35 shared CD8+ CDR3 sequences.

Flow cytometry had shown expanded CD8+CD57+ cells in the patients chosen for sequencing. Every one of the patients had aplastic anemia (severe, acquired). Receipt of therapy had not occurred in any patient by the time of blood sampling. Profiling of TCR beta VDJ combinations and CDR3 sequences used genomic DNA as template. TCRdb passed the reads through MiXCR, listing each CDR3 protein once. In the table there are some 120,000 distinct CDR3 sequences, over 30% of which are singletons. Trimming removed 4 bases from V and 2 bases from J, with 9 bases in between. The length of the CDR3 is 14 residues. Germline values: CDR1 SGHKS, CDR2 YYEKEE (reference sequence).

This TCR came from a human donor with aplastic anemia. The V call is TRBV5-5, the J call TRBJ2-2; D gene unclear. Sequencing was done on a sample of sorted CD4+, CD8+, or CD8+CD57+ T cells (not recorded which) from PBMCs. The CDR3 sequence is CASSHGPNTGELFF. DNA of the CDR3: TGTGCCAGCAGCCACGGCCCTAACACCGGGGAGCTGTTTTTT.